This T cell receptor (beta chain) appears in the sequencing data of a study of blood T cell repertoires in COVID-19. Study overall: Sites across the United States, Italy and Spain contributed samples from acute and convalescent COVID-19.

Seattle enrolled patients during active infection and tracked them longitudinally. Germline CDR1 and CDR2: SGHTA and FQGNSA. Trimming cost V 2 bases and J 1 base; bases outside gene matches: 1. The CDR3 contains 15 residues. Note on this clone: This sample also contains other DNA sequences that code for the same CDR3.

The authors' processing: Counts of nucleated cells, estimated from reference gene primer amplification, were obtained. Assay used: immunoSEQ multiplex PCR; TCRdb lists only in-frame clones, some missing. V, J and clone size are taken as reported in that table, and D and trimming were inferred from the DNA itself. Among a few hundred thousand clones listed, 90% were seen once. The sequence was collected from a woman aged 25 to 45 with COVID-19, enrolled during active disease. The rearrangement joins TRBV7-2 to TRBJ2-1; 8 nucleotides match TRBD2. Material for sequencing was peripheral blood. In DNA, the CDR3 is TGTGCCAGCAGCTTAAGCGGGAGTTCCTACAATGAGCAGTTCTTC. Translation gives CASSLSGSSYNEQFF. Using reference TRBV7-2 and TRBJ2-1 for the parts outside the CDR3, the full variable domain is GAGVSQSPSNKVTEKGKDVELRCDPISGHTALYWYRQSLGQGLEFLIYFQGNSAPDKSGLPSDRFSAERTGGSVSTLTIQRTQQEDSAVYLCASSLSGSSYNEQFFGPGTRLTVL.